This entry is about one TCR beta chain. Each CDR3 protein gets one entry after TCRdb re-called the 5' RACE reads with MiXCR. The sample records some 91,000 distinct CDR3 sequences, 15% being singletons. The data were obtained in a study of early T cells in non-severe SARS-CoV-2 infection. The CDR3 spans 13 residues. V was trimmed by 5 bases and J by 4 bases, leaving 10 bases between them. Germline assignment: CDR1 SGHTA and CDR2 FQGNSA. Sample: whole blood. The receptor was derived from an adult who was a healthcare worker with PCR-confirmed SARS-CoV-2 infection or an uninfected control (not recorded which). The chain couples TRBV7-2 to TRBJ2-3, with D uncertain. The CDR3 DNA sequence: TGTGCCAGCAGCCTACCGAATTCAGATACGCAGTATTTT. Amino acids: CASSLPNSDTQYF.